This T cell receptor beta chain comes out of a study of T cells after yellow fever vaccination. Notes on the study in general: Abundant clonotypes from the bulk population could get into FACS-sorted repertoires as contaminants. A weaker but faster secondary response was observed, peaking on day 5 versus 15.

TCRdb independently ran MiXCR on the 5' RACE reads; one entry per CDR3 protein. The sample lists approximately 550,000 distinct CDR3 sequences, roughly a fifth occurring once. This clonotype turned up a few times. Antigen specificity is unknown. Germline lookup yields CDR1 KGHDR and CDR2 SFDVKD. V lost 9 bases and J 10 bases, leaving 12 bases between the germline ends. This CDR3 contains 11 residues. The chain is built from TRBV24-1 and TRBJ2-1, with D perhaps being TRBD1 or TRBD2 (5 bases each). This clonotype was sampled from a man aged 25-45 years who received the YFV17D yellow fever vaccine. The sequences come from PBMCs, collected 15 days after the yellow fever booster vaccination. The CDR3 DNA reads TGTGCCACCCGGGGCGAGAAGGAGCAGTTCTTC. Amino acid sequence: CATRGEKEQFF.